This T cell receptor (beta chain) was observed in a study of T cell responses to AZD1222 COVID-19 vaccine. Study results and caveats: Nearly half of the spike-specific TCRs reportedly recognize variant regions that carry no mutations. Donors in the cohort were predominantly white British and more often female, and clonal diversity was possibly underestimated. It was only a handful of AZD1222 recipients who were seropositive at baseline.

A remark on this clone: Its antigen remains unknown.

J was trimmed by 6 bases and V by 5 bases; bases with no gene match: 9. CDR3 size: 15 residues. Germline V CDR1 and CDR2: SEHNR, FQNEAQ (reference sequence). Using immunoSEQ multiplex PCR, the repertoire was profiled, and TCRdb retains in-frame clones only, with some absent. Of 130,000 or so clones in the sample, more than 80% were seen once. The V call is TRBV7-9, the J call TRBJ1-4; TRBD1 matches at 7 bases. The material was peripheral blood, obtained on day 0 of MenACWY control vaccination. The clonotype comes from an adult in good health. The CDR3 loop is CASSITDRVHEKLFF. DNA of the CDR3: TGTGCCAGCAGCATTACTGACAGGGTGCATGAAAAACTGTTTTTT.